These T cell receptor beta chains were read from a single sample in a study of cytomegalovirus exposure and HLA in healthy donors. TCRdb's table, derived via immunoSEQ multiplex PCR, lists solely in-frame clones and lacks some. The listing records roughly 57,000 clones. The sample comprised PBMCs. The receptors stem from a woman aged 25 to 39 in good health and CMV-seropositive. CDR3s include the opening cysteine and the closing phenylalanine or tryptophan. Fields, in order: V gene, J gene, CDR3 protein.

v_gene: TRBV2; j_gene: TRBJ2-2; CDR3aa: CASSGTEANTGELFF
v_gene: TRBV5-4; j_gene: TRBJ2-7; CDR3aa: CASRLQGLYEQYF
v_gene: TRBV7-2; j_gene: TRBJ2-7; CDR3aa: CARSIYYEQYF
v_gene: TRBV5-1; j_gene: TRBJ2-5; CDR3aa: CASSLGTSGQETQYF
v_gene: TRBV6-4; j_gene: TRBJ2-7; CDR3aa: CASSALKDRRSYEQYF
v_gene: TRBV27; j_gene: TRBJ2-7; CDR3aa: CASRLRGIYYEQYF
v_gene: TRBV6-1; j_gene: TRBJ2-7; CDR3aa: CASSEWVDTYEQYF
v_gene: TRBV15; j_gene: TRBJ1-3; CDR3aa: CATSILGSGNTIYF
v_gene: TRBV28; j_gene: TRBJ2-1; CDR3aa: CASSLGRLDNEQFF
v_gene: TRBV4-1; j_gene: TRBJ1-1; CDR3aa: CASARGAGNTEAFF
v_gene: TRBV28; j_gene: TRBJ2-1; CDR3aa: CASSVTGSYNEQFF
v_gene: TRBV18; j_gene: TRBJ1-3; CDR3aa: CASSLRDSRISGNTIYF
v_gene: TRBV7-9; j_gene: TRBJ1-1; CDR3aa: CASSLGEASGQKEAFF
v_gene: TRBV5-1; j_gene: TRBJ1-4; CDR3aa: CASSTGQNEKLFF
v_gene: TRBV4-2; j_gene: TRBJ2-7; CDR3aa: CASSQRGDRVYEQYF
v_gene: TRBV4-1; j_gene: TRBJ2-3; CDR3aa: CASSQVQADTQYF
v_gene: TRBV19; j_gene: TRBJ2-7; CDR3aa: CASSISPGLAGDYEQYF
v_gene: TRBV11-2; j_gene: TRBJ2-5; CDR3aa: CASSRAWVQEAQYF
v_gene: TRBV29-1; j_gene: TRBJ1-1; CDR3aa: CSALPGLLGTEAFF
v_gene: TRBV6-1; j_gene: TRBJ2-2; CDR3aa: CASSGLAGGSTGELFF
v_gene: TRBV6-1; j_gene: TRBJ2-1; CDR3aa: CATLERGPYNEQFF
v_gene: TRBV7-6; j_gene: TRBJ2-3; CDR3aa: CASSGQILTDTQYF
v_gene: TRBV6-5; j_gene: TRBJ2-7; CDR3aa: CASSKRAGGPYEQYF
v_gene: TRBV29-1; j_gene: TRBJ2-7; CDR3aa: CSVEGGSAYEQYF
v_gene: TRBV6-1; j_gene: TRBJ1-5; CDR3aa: CASSELTEASQPQHF
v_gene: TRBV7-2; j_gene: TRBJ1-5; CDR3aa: CASNSRVGGRQPQHF
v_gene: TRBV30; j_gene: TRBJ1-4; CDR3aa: CAWMDSANEKLFF
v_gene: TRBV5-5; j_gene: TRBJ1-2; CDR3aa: CASRQGPYGYTF
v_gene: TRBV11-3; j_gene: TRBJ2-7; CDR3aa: CASSLTGHYEQYF